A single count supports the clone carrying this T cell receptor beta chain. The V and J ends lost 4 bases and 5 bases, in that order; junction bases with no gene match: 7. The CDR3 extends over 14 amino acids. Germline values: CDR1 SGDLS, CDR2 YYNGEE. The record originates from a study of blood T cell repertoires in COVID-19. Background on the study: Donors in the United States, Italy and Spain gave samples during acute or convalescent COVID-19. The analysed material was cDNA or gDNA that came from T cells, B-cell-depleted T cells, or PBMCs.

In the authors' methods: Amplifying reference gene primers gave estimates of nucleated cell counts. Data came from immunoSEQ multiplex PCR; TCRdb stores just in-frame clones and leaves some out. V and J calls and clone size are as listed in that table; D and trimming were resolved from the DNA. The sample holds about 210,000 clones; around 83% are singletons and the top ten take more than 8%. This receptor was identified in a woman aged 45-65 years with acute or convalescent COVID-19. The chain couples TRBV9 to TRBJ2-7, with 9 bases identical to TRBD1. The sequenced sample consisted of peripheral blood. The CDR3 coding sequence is TGTGCCAGCAGCCCCCGGGACAGGGTGCACGAGCAGTACTTC. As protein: CASSPRDRVHEQYF.